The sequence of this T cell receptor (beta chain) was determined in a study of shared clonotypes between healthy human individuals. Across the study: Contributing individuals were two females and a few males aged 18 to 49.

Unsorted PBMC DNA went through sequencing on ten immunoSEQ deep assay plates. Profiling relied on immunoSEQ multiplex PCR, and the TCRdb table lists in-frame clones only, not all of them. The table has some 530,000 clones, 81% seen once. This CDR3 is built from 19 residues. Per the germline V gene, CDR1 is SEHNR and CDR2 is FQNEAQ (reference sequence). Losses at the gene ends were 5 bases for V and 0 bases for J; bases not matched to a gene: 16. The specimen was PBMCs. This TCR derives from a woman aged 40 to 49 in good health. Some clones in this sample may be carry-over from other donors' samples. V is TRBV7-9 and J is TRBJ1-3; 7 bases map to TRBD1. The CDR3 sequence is CASSLNEPLGQHSGNTIYF. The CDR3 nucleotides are TGTGCCAGCAGCCTCAACGAGCCCCTGGGACAGCACTCTGGAAACACCATATATTTT.